The 12 T cell receptor beta chains presented below share a single source sample, sequenced in a study of cytomegalovirus exposure and HLA in healthy donors. A multiplex PCR was run with 60 Vbeta primers and 13 Jbeta primers. Libraries were prepared by immunoSEQ multiplex PCR; TCRdb keeps only in-frame clonotypes and omits some of them. There are some 130,000 clones in the sample; about 82% occur only once, and around 5% lies in the top ten. Sample: PBMCs. These receptor sequences come from a man aged 25 to 45 in good health.

Concerning this clone itself: Other DNA sequences in this specimen translate into the identical CDR3. The chain joins TRBV27 to TRBJ2-7; D might be TRBD1 (6 bases). Trimming removed 0 bases from V and 3 bases from J, with 6 bases in between. The CDR3 sequence is 13 residues long. Germline V gene sequence: CDR1 MNHEY, CDR2 SMNVEV (reference sequence). The CDR3 DNA reads TGTGCCAGCAGTTTATCAGGGGGCTACGAGCAGTACTTC. It is translated as CASSLSGGYEQYF.

The V gene is TRBV7-8, the J gene TRBJ1-1; D not resolved. Trimming pared 1 base from V and 4 bases from J, leaving 16 bases between. Germline loops: CDR1 SGHVS, CDR2 FQNEAQ. CDR3 size: 16 residues. The CDR3 sequence: CASSLVATLRSTEAFF. As DNA, the CDR3 is TGTGCCAGCAGCTTAGTGGCAACTCTGAGGAGCACTGAAGCTTTCTTT.

This clone was seen only once. This chain joins TRBV6-6 and TRBJ2-7, with 9 bases matching TRBD1. This CDR3 has 15 amino acids. V trimming: 4 bases; J trimming: 4 bases; junction bases outside the gene matches: 8. From germline, CDR1 is MNHNY and CDR2 SVGAGI (reference sequence). CDR3 sequence (DNA): TGTGCCAGCAGTTTGCCTCGAGGACAGGGGTACGAGCAGTACTTC. Translating it yields CASSLPRGQGYEQYF.

The rearrangement links TRBV28 to TRBJ2-1, with 9 bases lining up with TRBD1. The CDR3 is 15 residues long. Germline V gives CDR1 MDHEN, CDR2 SYDVKM. Trimming cost V 2 bases and J 9 bases; bases outside gene matches: 8. CDR3 protein: CASSLAGTGKGEQFF. The CDR3 DNA sequence: TGTGCCAGCAGTTTAGCCGGGACAGGGAAGGGTGAGCAGTTCTTC.

In its sample, this clone was seen once. The chain combines TRBV4-2 with TRBJ1-2; a possible D gene is TRBD1 (5 bases). Germline V gives CDR1 LGHNA, CDR2 YNFKEQ. This CDR3 is built from 14 residues. With 3 bases removed from V and 4 bases from J, the gap between germline ends came to 12 bases. CDR3 sequence: CASSHDGGSYGYTF. The CDR3 region has the DNA TGTGCCAGCAGCCACGACGGGGGATCCTATGGCTACACCTTC.

V and J are TRBV2 and TRBJ1-2, with D possibly TRBD1 on 6 matching bases. The CDR3 spans 14 residues. Looked up from germline, CDR1 is SNHLY and CDR2 is FYNNEI. Trimming cost V 4 bases and J 4 bases, with 13 bases left between them. CDR3 region: CASSGTDLGYGYTF. CDR3 DNA sequence: TGTGCCAGCAGTGGGACAGACCTCGGCTATGGCTACACCTTC. Supplemented by reference TRBV2 and TRBJ1-2, the full variable domain reads EPEVTQTPSHQVTQMGQEVILRCVPISNHLYFYWYRQILGQKVEFLVSFYNNEISEKSEIFDDQFSVERPDGSNFTLKIRSTKLEDSAMYFCASSGTDLGYGYTFGSGTRLTVV.

V and J are TRBV28 and TRBJ2-3; tentative D call: TRBD2 (5 bases). Trimming took 6 bases from V and 4 from J, leaving 8 bases between them. The CDR3 has 12 residues. Looked up from germline, CDR1 is MDHEN and CDR2 is SYDVKM. This chain's CDR3 is CASRGVADTQYF. The CDR3 DNA is TGTGCCAGCAGGGGAGTGGCAGATACGCAGTATTTT.

This rearrangement joins TRBV28 to TRBJ1-4; D perhaps matches TRBD1 (5 bases). The CDR3 sequence is 13 residues long. CDR1 and CDR2 from the germline V gene are MDHEN and SYDVKM. Trimming removed 3 bases from V and 7 bases from J, with 9 bases in between. The chain's CDR3 is CASSFREGEKLFF. For the CDR3, the DNA is TGTGCCAGCAGTTTCAGGGAAGGTGAAAAACTGTTTTTT.

The rearrangement uses TRBV7-9 and TRBJ2-1, with D possibly TRBD1 on 6 matching bases. Germline CDR1 and CDR2: SEHNR and FQNEAQ (reference sequence). V lost 5 bases to trimming and J lost 3 bases, with 14 bases between them. This CDR3 is built from 15 residues. The CDR3 DNA reads as TGTGCCAGCAGCCGCACGGGGACAATCTACAATGAGCAGTTCTTC. Protein product: CASSRTGTIYNEQFF.

This clone was detected once. The chain is built from TRBV11-3 and TRBJ1-1; weak D call: TRBD1 (5 bases). Germline V gene sequence: CDR1 SGHNT, CDR2 YENEEA. The CDR3 has 15 residues. Trimming cost V 1 base and J 0 bases, with 9 bases left between them. Here the CDR3 DNA reads TGTGCCAGCAGCTTAGGGGCAGGGATGAACACTGAAGCTTTCTTT. Its protein is CASSLGAGMNTEAFF. Full variable domain (rest looked up from reference TRBV11-3 and TRBJ1-1): EAGVVQSPRYKIIEKKQPVAFWCNPISGHNTLYWYLQNLGQGPELLIRYENEEAVDDSQLPKDRFSAERLKGVDSTLKIQPAELGDSAVYLCASSLGAGMNTEAFFGQGTRLTVV.

The V and J genes are TRBV6-5 and TRBJ1-5; D gene uncertain. The length of the CDR3 is 12 residues. The germline CDR1 and CDR2 sequences are MNHEY and SVGAGI. Trimming removed 4 bases at V and 4 bases at J, with 5 bases between. Written as DNA, the CDR3 is TGTGCCAGCAGTTCAGAAAATCAGCCCCAGCATTTT. This sequence encodes CASSSENQPQHF.

The V gene is TRBV10-1, the J gene TRBJ2-5, with TRBD1 matching 7 bases. CDR1 is WNHNN and CDR2 is SYGVQD in the germline V gene (reference sequence). The CDR3 runs 14 residues. With V trimmed by 10 bases and J by 4 bases, 12 bases remained unmatched. CDR3 sequence: CATATGKFGETQYF. CDR3 in DNA: TGCGCCACTGCGACAGGGAAATTCGGAGAGACCCAGTACTTC.